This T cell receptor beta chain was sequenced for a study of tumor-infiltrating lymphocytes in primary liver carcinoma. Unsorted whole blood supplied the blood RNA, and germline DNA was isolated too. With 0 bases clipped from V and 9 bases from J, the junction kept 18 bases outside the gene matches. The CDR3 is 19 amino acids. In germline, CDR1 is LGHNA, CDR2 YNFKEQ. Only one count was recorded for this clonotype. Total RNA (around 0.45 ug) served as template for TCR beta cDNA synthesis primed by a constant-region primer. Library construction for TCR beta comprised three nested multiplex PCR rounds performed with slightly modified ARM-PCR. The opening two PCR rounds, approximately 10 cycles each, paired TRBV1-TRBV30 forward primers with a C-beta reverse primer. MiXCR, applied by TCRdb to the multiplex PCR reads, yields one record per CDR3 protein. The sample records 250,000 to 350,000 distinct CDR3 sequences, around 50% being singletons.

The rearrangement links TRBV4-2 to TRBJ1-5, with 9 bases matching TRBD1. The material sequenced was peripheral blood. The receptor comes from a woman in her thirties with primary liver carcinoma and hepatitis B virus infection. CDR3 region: CASSQEPELGTGFSLPQHF. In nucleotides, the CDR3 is TGTGCCAGCAGCCAAGAGCCAGAGTTAGGGACAGGGTTCAGTCTGCCCCAGCATTTT.